What follows describes a single T cell receptor beta chain. Assay used: immunoSEQ multiplex PCR; TCRdb lists only in-frame clones, some missing. The sample carries 110,000 or so clones, approximately 77% recorded once. This entry belongs to a study of blood T cell repertoires in COVID-19. V lost 2 bases, J lost 3 bases, and 29 bases lay in between. Germline V CDR1 and CDR2: SGHNT, YENEEA. CDR3 length: 20 residues. V and J are TRBV11-3 and TRBJ2-7; D is perhaps TRBD2 (6 bases). The sequenced material came from peripheral blood. The sequence was collected from a human donor in a cohort sampled during active COVID-19. As DNA, the CDR3 is TGTGCCAGCAGCTTAAGTGCCGAGGGAGGAGGGGAAAATCCGGTCTACGAGCAGTACTTC. Amino acids: CASSLSAEGGGENPVYEQYF.